One T cell receptor beta chain is described in this entry. The record originates from a study of blood T cell repertoires in COVID-19. This CDR3 contains 17 residues. V dropped 4 bases and J dropped 0; count of bases not matched to a gene: 9. The germline gives CDR1 MDHEN, CDR2 SYDVKM. The protocol was immunoSEQ multiplex PCR, while the TCRdb copy is restricted to in-frame clones and leaves out a portion. The sample lists 60,000 to 85,000 clones, over 70% occurring once. The J gene is TRBJ1-3, the V gene TRBV28; 7 bases align to TRBD1. The receptor was derived from a man in his 70s with acute or convalescent COVID-19. Source material: peripheral blood. The CDR3 loop is CASSSPGTANSGNTIYF. The CDR3 nucleotides are TGTGCCAGCAGTTCCCCCGGGACAGCAAACTCTGGAAACACCATATATTTT. Full variable domain (missing parts from reference TRBV28 and TRBJ1-3): DVKVTQSSRYLVKRTGEKVFLECVQDMDHENMFWYRQDPGLGLRLIYFSYDVKMKEKGDIPEGYSVSREKKERFSLILESASTNQTSMYLCASSSPGTANSGNTIYFGEGSWLTVV.